This T cell receptor (beta chain) was recorded in a study of glioma-infiltrating T cells. In this sample, this clonotype turned up many times. Germline lookup yields CDR1 MNHNS and CDR2 SASEGT. Trimming took 7 bases from V and 4 from J, leaving 13 bases between them. The CDR3 runs to 13 residues. Using RNA template, CDR3s of TCR alpha and beta were amplified with iRepertoire arm-PCR. Using its own MiXCR run on the multiplex PCR reads, TCRdb lists one record per CDR3 protein. The sample carries approximately 400,000 distinct CDR3 sequences, roughly two fifths recorded once. Sequencing was carried out using glioma tissue, nonneoplastic brain tissue, or PBMCs (not recorded which). V usage is TRBV6-1 and J usage is TRBJ1-2; no clear D. The receptor's source is a human donor with low-grade glioma or glioblastoma, undergoing nonglioma brain surgery, or in good health (not recorded which). The CDR3 loop is CASTPGNLYGYTF. The CDR3 DNA reads TGTGCCAGCACCCCGGGGAACCTCTATGGCTACACCTTC.